These 27 T cell receptor beta chains originate from one sample sequenced in a study of T-cell reconstitution after alpha-beta-depleted transplantation in children. Preparation of the TCRbeta library was carried out with unique molecular identifiers. TCRdb fed the PCR reads into MiXCR, producing one record per CDR3 protein. The sample records more than 550,000 distinct CDR3 sequences, roughly a tenth being singletons. The specimen comprised PBMCs from the stem cell graft donor, sampled from the stem cell graft. All receptors come from a human donor who donated a stem cell graft to a child with acute myeloid leukemia.

J is TRBJ2-2 and V is TRBV20-1, with 9 bases lining up with TRBD1. The germline CDR1 and CDR2 sequences are DFQATT and SNEGSKA (reference sequence). After removal of 0 bases from V and 3 bases from J, the junction contained 2 bases not matched to a gene. This CDR3 has 15 residues. CDR3 DNA sequence: TGCAGTGCTAGAGAACAGGGGGCGTACACCGGGGAGCTGTTTTTT. It yields the protein CSAREQGAYTGELFF.

This clonotype was counted at least ten times. This chain joins TRBV7-2 and TRBJ2-1, with D possibly being TRBD2 (5 bases). From germline, CDR1 is SGHTA and CDR2 FQGNSA. This CDR3 is built from 14 residues. CDR3 region: CASRERPTYNEQFF. The CDR3 bases are TGTGCAAGTAGGGAGCGTCCCACCTACAATGAGCAGTTCTTC.

This clonotype was recorded many times. V gene TRBV3-1 combines with J gene TRBJ2-1; D is undetermined. Germline CDR1 is LGHDT and CDR2 is YNNKEL (reference sequence). The CDR3 is 13 amino acids. Trimming shortened V by 1 base and J by 8 bases, and 9 bases separated the two germline ends. CDR3 DNA sequence: TGTGCCAGCAGCCAAGCGTTGATAGATGAGCAGTTCTTC. Translating it yields CASSQALIDEQFF.

This clonotype was observed at least ten times. V gene TRBV29-1 combines with J gene TRBJ2-7; 8 bases map to TRBD1. The CDR3 totals 12 residues. V lost 6 bases and J lost 6; bases outside the gene matches: 7. In germline, CDR1 is SQVTM, CDR2 ANQGSEA. The CDR3 nucleotides read TGCAGCGTAGCAGGGGGCCGGGGCGAGCAGTACTTC. Translating gives CSVAGGRGEQYF.

There are a few counts of this clonotype. This chain joins TRBV20-1 and TRBJ2-3; D gene ambiguous. The CDR3 runs 14 residues. Germline V gene lookup returns CDR1 DFQATT and CDR2 SNEGSKA (reference sequence). Trimming cost V 0 bases and J 9 bases, with 16 bases left between them. CDR3 nucleotides: TGCAGTGCTAGAGACTGGGGATTCGGCGGCACGCAGTATTTT. This gives the protein CSARDWGFGGTQYF.

Details on this clonotype: An end of the junction does not agree with germline; a read error may underlie this. The chain combines TRBV5-6 with TRBJ2-7; D not certain. Germline CDR1 and CDR2: SGHDT and YYEEEE. The CDR3 consists of 13 residues. CDR3 loop: CASSLVGFYEQHF. The CDR3 DNA reads TGTGCCAGCAGCTTGGTCGGATTTTACGAGCAGCACTTC.

This clonotype was counted ten times or more. The chain has TRBV5-1 and TRBJ2-3; 11 positions match TRBD2. This CDR3 has 15 amino acids. Germline CDR1 and CDR2: SGHRS and YFSETQ. The junction had 7 bases not matched to a gene; V was cut back by 5 bases and J by 5 bases. This chain's CDR3 is CASSLAGGPLDTQYF. The DNA for the CDR3 is TGCGCCAGCAGTTTAGCGGGAGGGCCTTTAGATACGCAGTATTTT.

In this sample, this clonotype turned up a few times. The rearrangement uses TRBV7-2 and TRBJ2-5; the D gene is possibly TRBD2 (7 bases). Trimming cost V 3 bases and J 4 bases, with 15 bases left between them. The CDR3 is 15 residues long. Germline V CDR1 and CDR2: SGHTA, FQGNSA. The CDR3 DNA reads as TGTGCCAGCAGCTTCCGGCGGGGAGGGGGAGAGACCCAGTACTTC. Translation: CASSFRRGGGETQYF. Combining the CDR3 with reference TRBV7-2 and TRBJ2-5 gives the whole variable domain GAGVSQSPSNKVTEKGKDVELRCDPISGHTALYWYRQSLGQGLEFLIYFQGNSAPDKSGLPSDRFSAERTGGSVSTLTIQRTQQEDSAVYLCASSFRRGGGETQYFGPGTRLLVL.

This clonotype was picked up a small number of times. J is TRBJ1-2 and V is TRBV20-1, with 8 bases identical to TRBD1. V gave up 3 bases and J gave up 7 bases; unmatched junction bases: 4. The CDR3 contains 12 residues. CDR1 and CDR2 (germline): DFQATT, SNEGSKA (reference sequence). CDR3 amino acids: CSARSGGSGYTF. Here the CDR3 DNA reads TGCAGTGCTAGGTCAGGGGGCAGTGGCTACACCTTC.

This clonotype was counted at least ten times. This sequence joins TRBV6-1 and TRBJ1-5; D is undetermined. The CDR3 length is 15 residues. Between the trimmed V and J ends, which lost 6 bases and 3 bases, there was a span of 15 bases. The germline CDR1 and CDR2 sequences are MNHNS and SASEGT. This CDR3 reads CASRRYGRDNQPQHF. CDR3 nucleotide sequence: TGTGCCAGCAGAAGATACGGGAGGGACAATCAGCCCCAGCATTTT.

The chain combines TRBV4-3 with TRBJ2-7; D remains unclear. This CDR3 contains 15 residues. Germline V CDR1 and CDR2: LGHNA, YSLEER. Trimming left V 1 base short and J 1 base short, with 11 bases between. The CDR3 nucleotides are TGCGCCAGCAGCCAAGTTAAGGGAATATCCTACGAGCAGTACTTC. Translation: CASSQVKGISYEQYF.

The rearrangement joins TRBV6-2 or TRBV6-3 to TRBJ1-5; TRBD1 is a possible D gene (5 bases). Germline loops: CDR1 MNHEY, CDR2 SVGEGT. The CDR3 runs 14 residues. V dropped 8 bases and J dropped 3 bases, with 14 bases sitting between them. The CDR3 reads CASLGRGNNQPQHF. Here the CDR3 DNA reads TGTGCCAGCTTGGGGCGAGGGAACAATCAGCCCCAGCATTTT.

This clonotype has a handful of counts. The chain couples TRBV12-3 or TRBV12-4 to TRBJ2-3; TRBD1 aligns across 7 bases. The CDR3 is 14 amino acids. V lost 0 bases and J lost 8; bases outside the gene matches: 5. CDR3 in DNA: TGTGCCAGCAGTTTAGCCGGGACAGAACTTACGCAGTATTTT. Amino acid sequence: CASSLAGTELTQYF.

This sequence joins TRBV11-2 and TRBJ2-1, with 9 bases matching TRBD1. The V gene end was trimmed by 3 bases and the J gene end by 8 bases; junction bases not matched to a gene: 2. The CDR3 is made up of 13 amino acids. Germline lookup yields CDR1 SGHAT and CDR2 FQNNGV. Here the CDR3 DNA reads TGTGCCAGCAGCTTTGACAGGGGGGATGAGCAGTTCTTC. Protein: CASSFDRGDEQFF.

There are a few counts of this clonotype. The chain links TRBV20-1 to TRBJ2-1, with 8 positions matching TRBD2. Germline V gene sequence: CDR1 DFQATT, CDR2 SNEGSKA (reference sequence). The trim removed 5 bases at V and 4 bases at J, leaving 22 bases unmatched. CDR3 size: 19 residues. CDR3 nucleotide sequence: TGCAGTGCTCGAGCCGAGGGACTAGAAAATAGGGGCGGATACAATGAGCAGTTCTTC. This sequence encodes CSARAEGLENRGGYNEQFF.

The gene calls are TRBV6-6 and TRBJ1-3, with TRBD1 as a possible D gene (5 bases). The V end was cut by 7 bases, the J end by 4 bases, with 11 bases between. CDR3 length: 13 residues. Germline values: CDR1 MNHNY, CDR2 SVGAGI (reference sequence). The CDR3 DNA reads TGTGCCAGCATCCGAGGGGAAGGAAACACCATATATTTT. Protein sequence: CASIRGEGNTIYF.

This clonotype showed up many times. V usage is TRBV11-3 and J usage is TRBJ2-3; 7 bases fit TRBD2. The trim removed 4 bases at V and 4 bases at J, leaving 5 bases unmatched. The CDR3 contains 14 residues. Germline CDR1 SGHNT, CDR2 YENEEA. The CDR3 DNA reads TGTGCCAGCAGCTCGACGGGAGGCGCAGATACGCAGTATTTT. Translation gives CASSSTGGADTQYF.

This clonotype was seen more than once but under ten times. The rearrangement links TRBV18 to TRBJ2-1; tentatively, D is TRBD2 (5 bases). This CDR3 is built from 15 residues. Germline assignment: CDR1 KGHSH and CDR2 LQKENI. The V gene lost 2 bases and the J gene lost 5 bases, with 13 bases spanning the gap. Here the CDR3 reads CASSPGSGVHNEQFF. The CDR3 bases are TGTGCCAGCTCACCAGGGTCCGGGGTCCACAATGAGCAGTTCTTC.

This clonotype showed up just a few times. This chain joins TRBV12-3 or TRBV12-4 and TRBJ2-7; 8 nucleotides agree with TRBD1. The CDR3 sequence is 14 residues long. V lost 1 base and J lost 5; bases outside the gene matches: 4. The CDR3 protein is CASSLEQGGDEQYF. CDR3 DNA: TGTGCCAGCAGTTTAGAACAGGGGGGCGACGAGCAGTACTTC.

CDR3 coding DNA: TGTGCCAGCACCCCGGGTAGCGGGAGATTTGGCATAGAGACCCAGTACTTC. Translating gives CASTPGSGRFGIETQYF. The chain recombines TRBV7-2 with TRBJ2-5, with TRBD2 identical over 9 bases. This CDR3 is built from 17 residues. V shed 7 bases, J shed 4 bases, and the junction held 16 bases outside the gene matches. Germline V gene lookup returns CDR1 SGHTA and CDR2 FQGNSA.

There are many counts of this clonotype. V usage is TRBV28 and J usage is TRBJ2-2; TRBD2 agrees at 12 bases. Trimming took 5 bases from V and 6 from J; bases not matched to a gene: 10. The CDR3 runs to 17 residues. Per the germline V gene, CDR1 is MDHEN and CDR2 is SYDVKM. CDR3 DNA: TGTGCCAGCAGTCCCCGGACTAGCGGGATCGGCCCCGGGGAGCTGTTTTTT. Residues: CASSPRTSGIGPGELFF. Together with reference TRBV28 and TRBJ2-2, the CDR3 gives the full variable domain: DVKVTQSSRYLVKRTGEKVFLECVQDMDHENMFWYRQDPGLGLRLIYFSYDVKMKEKGDIPEGYSVSREKKERFSLILESASTNQTSMYLCASSPRTSGIGPGELFFGEGSRLTVL.

The V gene is TRBV9, the J gene TRBJ2-1, with TRBD2 identical over 7 bases. Germline V gives CDR1 SGDLS, CDR2 YYNGEE. The CDR3 runs 17 residues. V lost 0 bases, J lost 2 bases, and 8 bases stayed unmatched. The CDR3 DNA is TGTGCCAGCAGCGTAGATCCGGCGGGAGCCGCCTACAATGAGCAGTTCTTC. Translated: CASSVDPAGAAYNEQFF.

The rearrangement joins TRBV12-3 or TRBV12-4 to TRBJ1-2; D possibly corresponds to TRBD1 (5 bases). V was cut by 2 bases and J by 8 bases, with 12 bases left in between. The CDR3 covers 13 residues. The CDR3 loop reads CASSLRGGPGYTF. CDR3 bases: TGTGCCAGCAGTTTAAGGGGAGGGCCCGGCTACACCTTC.

The chain carries TRBV5-1 and TRBJ1-1; D might be TRBD1 (6 bases). Germline V CDR1 and CDR2: SGHRS, YFSETQ. V lost 0 bases to trimming and J lost 4 bases, with 13 bases between them. This CDR3 has 15 amino acids. DNA of the CDR3: TGCGCCAGCAGCTTGGTCCCAGGGGAGGCCACTGAAGCTTTCTTT. This sequence encodes CASSLVPGEATEAFF.

This clonotype was detected only a few times. J is TRBJ2-2 and V is TRBV7-2; no clear D gene. The CDR3 has 13 amino acids. The V end lost 5 bases, the J end lost 6 bases, and 10 bases lay between the germline ends. Germline values: CDR1 SGHTA, CDR2 FQGNSA. CDR3 loop: CASSPLTAGELFF. The DNA for the CDR3 is TGTGCCAGCAGCCCACTAACTGCCGGGGAGCTGTTTTTT.

In this sample, this clonotype turned up many times. V and J are TRBV5-4 and TRBJ1-3, with a weak D call TRBD1 (5 bases). CDR3 length: 15 amino acids. The V end was cut by 4 bases, the J end by 3 bases, with 14 bases between. The germline V gene has CDR1 SGHNT and CDR2 YYREEE (reference sequence). The CDR3 loop is CASSTDPGFGNTIYF. The CDR3 DNA follows: TGTGCCAGCAGCACGGACCCAGGGTTTGGAAACACCATATATTTT.

This chain links TRBV20-1 with TRBJ2-2; the D is unclear. Between the trimmed V and J ends, which lost 0 bases and 6 bases, there was a span of 5 bases. CDR1 is DFQATT and CDR2 is SNEGSKA in the germline V gene (reference sequence). The length of the CDR3 is 12 residues. CDR3 nucleotide sequence: TGCAGTGCTAGAGATTGGGCCGGGGAGCTGTTTTTT. Its protein product is CSARDWAGELFF.